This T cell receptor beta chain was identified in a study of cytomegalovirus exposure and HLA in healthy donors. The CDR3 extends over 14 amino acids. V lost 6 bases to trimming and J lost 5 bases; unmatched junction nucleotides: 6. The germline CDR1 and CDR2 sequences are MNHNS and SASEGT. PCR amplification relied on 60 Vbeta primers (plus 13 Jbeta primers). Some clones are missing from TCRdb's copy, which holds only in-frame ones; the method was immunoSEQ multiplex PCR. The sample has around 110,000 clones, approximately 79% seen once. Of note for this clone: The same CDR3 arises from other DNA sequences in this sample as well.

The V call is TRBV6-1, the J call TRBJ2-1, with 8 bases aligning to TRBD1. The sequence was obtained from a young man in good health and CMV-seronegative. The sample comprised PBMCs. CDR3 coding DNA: TGTGCCAGCAGAGACAGGGGCCGAGACAATGAGCAGTTCTTC. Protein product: CASRDRGRDNEQFF.